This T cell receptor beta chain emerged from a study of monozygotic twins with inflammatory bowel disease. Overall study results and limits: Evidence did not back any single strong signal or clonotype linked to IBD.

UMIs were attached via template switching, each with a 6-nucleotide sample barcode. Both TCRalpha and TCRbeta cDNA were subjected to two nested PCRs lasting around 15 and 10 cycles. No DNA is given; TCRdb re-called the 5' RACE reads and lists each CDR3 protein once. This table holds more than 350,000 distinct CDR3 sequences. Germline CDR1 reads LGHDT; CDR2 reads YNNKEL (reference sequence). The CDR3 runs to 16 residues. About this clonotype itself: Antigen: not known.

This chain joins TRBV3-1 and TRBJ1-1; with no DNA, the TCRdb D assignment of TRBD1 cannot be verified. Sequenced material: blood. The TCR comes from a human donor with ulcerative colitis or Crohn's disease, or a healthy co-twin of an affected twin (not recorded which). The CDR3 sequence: CASSLAGGGAGTEAFF.